Included here is one T cell receptor beta chain sequence, with context. Its antigen is unknown. No per-base quality is available; no much larger clone lies one base away. Library preparation employed the immunoSEQ multiplex PCR assay. For the multiplex PCR, a mixture combining 60 forward primers for TCR Vbeta segments and 13 reverse primers for TCR Jbeta segments was used. A multiplex PCR assay on genomic DNA amplified the CDR3 region of rearranged TCR beta genes. On the Illumina HiSeq System, the amplified TCR beta libraries were sequenced as 87-base-pair reads. The original pipeline was this. A later analysis counted some 74 million unique TCR beta chains across the 550 to 700 repertoires, and some 11 million of these chains were shared by at least two donors. To remove PCR and sequencing errors, raw reads were error-corrected and collapsed into unique sequences using a nearest-neighbor algorithm that merged closely related sequences. V, D and J gene segments were assigned by aligning CDR3 sequences to IMGT reference sequences. For a sequence to be retained, a match of at least six nucleotides to both a V gene segment and a J gene segment was required. Rearrangements were classified as productive when the CDR3 lacked stop codons and remained in frame with V and J, and all other rearrangements were classified as non-productive. CDR3 was defined according to IMGT convention as the region running from the second conserved V-encoded cysteine to the conserved J-encoded phenylalanine. In an earlier analysis of around 600 of the donors, sequences lacking an unambiguous match to a single V gene segment were excluded. In an earlier analysis of about 590 of the donors, a V segment was called functional when productive rearrangements were above 56.7%, and segregating when the standard deviation between donors exceeded 5%. A statistical classification framework was developed to diagnose cytomegalovirus status using the catalog of TCR beta chain sequences. V and J gene assignment, in a later analysis, came from comparing TCR nucleotide sequences with IMGT/GENE-DB human TR gene sequences. Using the TCRdist pipeline, a later analysis assigned CDR3 sequences along with most-parsimonious VDJ recombination scenarios. A later analysis defined each TCR beta chain by its CDR3 amino acid sequence plus V-gene family, and excluded reads lacking a unique V-gene family. A later analysis removed 592 highly shared, low-generation-probability nucleotide sequences to deal with suspected cross-contamination and a sequencing artifact. In a later analysis, a clonal expansion index for each public chain was calculated from normalized within-repertoire ranks of inferred template counts. In a later analysis, generation probabilities were computed with a VDJ recombination model fitted to out-of-frame rearrangements, and the resulting probabilities were checked against IGoR. In a later analysis, TCR-TCR, TCR-HLA and TCR-CMV co-occurrence was scored with hypergeometric tests, and a repertoire-size bias correction was applied to TCR pairs. To estimate false discovery rates, a later analysis permuted the HLA or CMV assignments 20 times. A later analysis grouped co-occurring TCRs with DBSCAN, adding TCRdist sequence similarity when clustering within HLA-allele-positive subsets. Repertoires with fewer than 30,000 or more than 120,000 public chains were left out of co-occurrence clustering, as were about 5 repertoires with anomalous nucleotide sharing. TCRdb holds this immuneACCESS table with in-frame rearrangements only. Some clones are missing; in checked studies, unresolved V genes explain under half, and the rest has no known cause. That table furnishes V, J and clone size, whereas the DNA furnished D and trimming. Across this sample there are 110,000 or so clones, with about 8% seen only once. The ten largest clones represent around 5.8% of the sample.

In total, about 650 healthy bone marrow donors made up the cohort. At the time of sampling, every cohort member was nominally healthy, though immune exposures that went unrecorded were likely present. The donor tested CMV seropositive and was one of the 289 seropositive cohort members. Every donor gave a peripheral blood sample, and the peripheral blood mononuclear cells from that sample were used for TCR beta sequencing. The Qiagen DNeasy Blood Extraction Kit was used to extract genomic DNA from the blood cell samples. This record comes from a study of cytomegalovirus exposure and HLA in healthy donors (dated 2017 in TCRdb). Background on the whole study: In an earlier analysis of 550 to 750 of the donors, approximately 300 Gb of sequence data and just under 120 million unique TCR beta sequences from about 190 million T cells were reported. Roughly 300 gigabases of sequencing data and tens of millions of unique TCR sequences were included in an early release covering roughly 600 HLA-typed donors. The genetic ancestry cluster associated with self-reported Caucasian donors included over 65% of the 398 genotyped donors. The aim of the study was to test whether cataloging public T cell receptors could identify signatures of past pathogen exposure. The study used immunosequencing to profile the T cell repertoires of more than 650 subjects and linked those repertoires to cytomegalovirus serostatus. In addition to the first cohort of 666 subjects, a separate validation cohort of 130 or so different subjects was used. To predict cytomegalovirus infection status, the study brought together high-throughput TCR immunosequencing, statistical association of individual TCRs with disease status, and machine learning. In a later analysis, previously published TCR beta repertoires from several hundred donors were re-analyzed and high-resolution HLA genotyping was added so that TCR occurrence patterns could be studied. The later analysis used no new phenotypic data to find candidate immune exposures, relying instead on TCR beta sequences and their occurrence across donors. In an earlier analysis of about 590 of the donors, high-throughput TCR beta sequencing was used to judge whether each TCR beta V gene segment behaved as functional or pseudogenic. Donor age, sex, ethnicity and CMV serostatus were collected together with the repertoire data. A later genetic analysis took genome-wide SNP genotypes for about 55% of the roughly 700 donors and used that subset as a discovery cohort. Every discovery cohort repertoire had been produced on one sequencing platform. HLA typing included class I and class II loci at four-digit resolution. The number of typed donors differed by locus: roughly 629-640 for A, B, C, DRB1 and DQB1; about 520 for DQA1; 606 for DPA1; and some 470 for DPB1. Four to six DR-DQ haplotypes were handled as single units for association and clustering, since linkage in the cohort was strong. Among 300 to 500 genotyped donors of the cohort, an average of approximately 240,000 unique TCR beta nucleotide sequences was sequenced per donor, of which roughly 17% were non-productive.

The CDR3 spans 14 residues, from the cysteine through the phenylalanine. Only CDR3 DNA is held: 42 bases, read in frame from base 1. From the germline V gene (reference sequence), CDR1 is GTSNPN and CDR2 is SVGIG. The germline V end is reduced by 1 base and the J end by 3 bases; junction bases left unmatched: 6. Overall study results and their limits: Correlated functional status among segregating V segments might reflect linkage disequilibrium, but an unknown experimental factor could not be ruled out. In vitro tests confirmed that a few of the cytomegalovirus-associated TCR beta chains recognize cytomegalovirus antigens. CMV serostatus was the only immune exposure information available for the cohort. In an earlier analysis of around 500 of the donors, most TCR beta V segments appeared in productive rearrangements about 87% or about 30% of the time, broadly matching IMGT annotations. An association between a missense DCLRE1C variant and V-gene and J-gene trimming of TCR beta chains was found in a later genetic analysis and replicated in an independent cohort. Some IMGT-functional V segments, including TRBV6-2 and TRBV6-3, could not be distinguished by the 87-base-pair reads and were therefore excluded. In this cohort, only TCR beta chains were sequenced, and detectable features were limited by the absence of alpha or paired-chain data. Roughly uniform sequencing depth across donors was assumed in presence/absence analyses, although this assumption may not hold. The classifier was reported to diagnose cytomegalovirus status with high specificity and sensitivity in both the original and validation cohorts. According to a later analysis, parvovirus B19, influenza, CMV and Epstein-Barr virus appeared linked to several top co-occurrence clusters. According to a later analysis, most CMV-associated TCR beta chains appeared to be HLA-restricted, and the HLA associations seemed to be driven largely by CMV exposure. A group of highly shared sequence variants was considered likely to be a technical artifact of the sequencing pipeline. In a later analysis, the rate of TCR association differed among HLA loci, with DRB1 alleles having the most associated TCRs and HLA-C alleles having the fewest. Because counts were too low, seventeen rarely observed V segments, including chromosome 9 orphons, were left out of the earlier analysis of several hundred of the donors. In a later analysis, some 17,000 TCR beta sequences were associated with specific HLA alleles at a false discovery rate of 0.05. The study listed 164 TCR beta chains as associated with cytomegalovirus. In a later analysis, HLA-associated TCR beta chains were found to be more clonally expanded and to have lower generation probabilities than equally common non-associated chains. According to a later genetic analysis, donors in an Asian-associated ancestry cluster had fewer N-insertions in productive TCRs than the approximately 690-donor mean. Across donors, most TCR sequences were observed very rarely, whereas some public TCRs were present in many individuals. When HLA alleles, especially DR and DQ, strongly co-occurred, attributing TCR associations to individual alleles was difficult. A further reported finding was that TCR beta sequences accurately predicted the HLA-A and HLA-B alleles for most subjects in the first cohort. HLA typing was unavailable for some donors at each locus, so association tests used only the typed subset. The authors suggested that the approach could potentially be generalized to other disease states and immunological phenotypes.

The sequenced sample was PBMCs. This receptor was taken from a woman aged 40 to 50 in good health and CMV-seropositive. The chain is encoded by TRBV30 joined to TRBJ2-7, with 7 junctional bases fitting TRBD1. The sequence in DNA is TGTGCCTGGAGTGAAGGGGGCGAAGGCTACGAGCAGTACTTC. The resulting protein is CAWSEGGEGYEQYF.